Described below is a single T cell receptor (beta chain) sequence and its context. The antigen is undetermined. Germline-derived CDR1 and CDR2 are MNHNS and SASEGT. The CDR3 runs 15 residues. The J segment lost 2 bases and the V segment lost 4 bases, leaving 4 bases of the junction unmatched. This entry belongs to a study of shared clonotypes between healthy human individuals. Looking at the study overall: There were three CD4 naive, three CD4 memory, two CD8 naive and one CD8 memory plates per donor. General observations from the study: Naive subsets typically showed greater estimated richness than memory subsets.

Clones were read by immunoSEQ multiplex PCR, and TCRdb kept only the in-frame ones, dropping some. The table shows millions of clones, with approximately 94% occurring only once. Terminally differentiated effector memory CD45RA+ cells were excluded from the naive CD8 cells, which were CD45RO-negative and positively selected for CCR7. What was sequenced was naive CD8+ T cells sorted from blood. This receptor was identified in a man aged 18 to 29 in good health. The chain employs TRBV6-1 and TRBJ2-7, with 11 bases that match TRBD1. The CDR3 protein is CASSGTGGSTYEQYF. For the CDR3, the DNA is TGTGCCAGCAGTGGGACAGGGGGCTCTACCTACGAGCAGTACTTC.